This T cell receptor (beta chain) was sequenced for a study of blood T cell repertoires in COVID-19. Study context: Material from acute and convalescent COVID-19 was sourced from the United States, Italy and Spain. PBMCs, B-cell-depleted T cells, or T cells were the source of the cDNA or gDNA that made up the material.

Germline values: CDR1 MDHEN, CDR2 SYDVKM. V lost 6 bases to trimming and J lost 1 base; unmatched junction nucleotides: 7. This CDR3 is built from 17 residues. Using immunoSEQ multiplex PCR, the repertoire was profiled, and TCRdb retains in-frame clones only, with some absent. The data contain 30,000 to 40,000 clones, 80% of them singletons. The sequence came from a man aged 80 or over with acute or convalescent COVID-19. Material for sequencing was peripheral blood. V is TRBV28 and J is TRBJ2-2, with 11 bases fitting TRBD2. This chain's CDR3 is CASSPPGLAGNTGELFF. DNA for the CDR3: TGTGCCAGCAGCCCCCCCGGACTAGCGGGGAACACCGGGGAGCTGTTTTTT.